A single sample gave rise to the 27 T cell receptor beta chains below, sequenced in a study of radiation and T cells in renal cell carcinoma. Sample time point: blood 4 weeks post-SBRT, at nephrectomy. Treatment specified: 15 Gy SBRT to primary tumor, nephrectomy 4 weeks later. The data were produced by immunoSEQ multiplex PCR, yet TCRdb's version contains in-frame clones alone and is incomplete. The table shows around 170,000 clones, with about 87% occurring only once. The specimen was blood, collected from a patient whose treatment included radiotherapy and nephrectomy. The receptors were sampled from a woman between 45 and 65 years old with renal cell carcinoma.

This clone appeared once. The V gene is TRBV5-1, the J gene TRBJ2-1; TRBD2 agrees at 10 bases. Germline V CDR1 and CDR2: SGHRS, YFSETQ. The length of the CDR3 is 16 residues. V dropped 0 bases and J dropped 4; count of bases not matched to a gene: 4. Here the CDR3 DNA reads TGCGCCAGCAGCTTGGACACTAGCGGGGTATACAATGAGCAGTTCTTC. It codes for CASSLDTSGVYNEQFF.

The chain combines TRBV4-3 with TRBJ1-1; D ambiguous. The CDR3 covers 16 residues. V lost 4 bases and J 0 bases, leaving 15 bases between the germline ends. The germline V gene has CDR1 LGHNA and CDR2 YSLEER. Here the CDR3 DNA reads TGCGCCAGCAGCCCCCTCCGCGAGACCCTGAACACTGAAGCTTTCTTT. This sequence encodes CASSPLRETLNTEAFF.

This chain joins TRBV9 and TRBJ2-1; D is ambiguous. Germline CDR1 SGDLS, CDR2 YYNGEE. V was cut by 0 bases and J by 7 bases, with 14 bases left in between. The length of the CDR3 is 15 residues. CDR3 in DNA: TGTGCCAGCAGCGTAGGGCATAGGGTTTGGAATGAGCAGTTCTTC. Translated, it gives CASSVGHRVWNEQFF. The full variable domain, in which reference TRBV9 and TRBJ2-1 provide the parts outside the CDR3, is DSGVTQTPKHLITATGQRVTLRCSPRSGDLSVYWYQQSLDQGLQFLIQYYNGEERAKGNILERFSAQQFPDLHSELNLSSLELGDSALYFCASSVGHRVWNEQFFGPGTRLTVL.

The gene calls are TRBV5-6 and TRBJ2-7; D gene ambiguous. Germline-derived CDR1 and CDR2 are SGHDT and YYEEEE. V lost 3 bases and J 0 bases, leaving 13 bases between the germline ends. The CDR3 spans 15 residues. CDR3 sequence: CASSSRTVRSYEQYF. CDR3 sequence (DNA): TGTGCCAGCAGCTCAAGGACGGTCCGCTCCTACGAGCAGTACTTC.

The CDR3 region has the DNA TGCGCCAGCAGCCCACGGACTAGCGGGGGGGAGTATGAGCAGTTCTTC. Translated: CASSPRTSGGEYEQFF. The rearrangement links TRBV5-1 to TRBJ2-1, with 15 bases fitting TRBD2. J was trimmed by 8 bases and V by 4 bases; bases with no gene match: 7. Germline CDR1 reads SGHRS; CDR2 reads YFSETQ. The CDR3 has 16 amino acids.

This clone was seen just once. The chain couples TRBV7-2 to TRBJ2-7, with 8 positions matching TRBD1. Per germline, CDR1 SGHTA and CDR2 FQGNSA. This CDR3 is 16 amino acids long. The ends lost 5 bases at V and 1 base at J; junction bases unmatched: 10. CDR3 residues: CASSRLTGAGSYEQYF. DNA for the CDR3: TGTGCCAGCAGCCGATTGACAGGGGCGGGTTCCTACGAGCAGTACTTC.

This chain uses TRBV7-2 with TRBJ1-1; D ambiguous. This CDR3 region has 13 residues. CDR1 and CDR2 (germline): SGHTA, FQGNSA. Trimming shortened V by 3 bases and J by 1 base, and 6 bases separated the two germline ends. The CDR3 protein is CASSLVPNTEAFF. CDR3 sequence (DNA): TGTGCCAGCAGCTTGGTTCCGAACACTGAAGCTTTCTTT.

The chain combines TRBV7-9 with TRBJ2-7; TRBD1 aligns across 8 bases. Germline lookup yields CDR1 SEHNR and CDR2 FQNEAQ (reference sequence). The CDR3 runs to 15 residues. V lost 5 bases, J lost 6 bases, and 12 bases stayed unmatched. The CDR3 DNA is TGTGCCAGCAGCCCAACCCTGGACAGGGATCGCGAGCAGTACTTC. Protein sequence: CASSPTLDRDREQYF.

The V and J genes are TRBV10-3 and TRBJ2-5, with TRBD1 matching 8 bases. The germline V gene has CDR1 ENHRY and CDR2 SYGVKD. This CDR3 is built from 11 residues. V shed 8 bases and J 5 bases; nucleotides not matched to a gene: 1. CDR3 in DNA: TGTGCCATCTCAGGGGGCGAGACCCAGTACTTC. It yields the protein CAISGGETQYF.

The CDR3 sequence: CASSQYLDYEQYF. CDR3 DNA: TGTGCCAGCAGCCAATATTTAGACTACGAGCAGTACTTC. The rearrangement joins TRBV14 to TRBJ2-7; unclear D gene. Germline CDR1 and CDR2: SGHDN and FVKESK. V was clipped by 2 bases and J by 3 bases, with 8 bases between them. The CDR3 is made up of 13 amino acids.

This rearrangement joins TRBV6-1 to TRBJ2-7; 9 bases align to TRBD2. Germline values: CDR1 MNHNS, CDR2 SASEGT. The CDR3 is 15 residues long. V lost 4 bases and J lost 5; bases outside the gene matches: 9. CDR3 in amino acids: CASSVRRGGRDEQYF. CDR3 in DNA: TGTGCCAGCAGTGTTCGGCGGGGGGGCCGGGACGAGCAGTACTTC.

The chain carries TRBV7-9 and TRBJ2-3, with a weak D call TRBD1 (5 bases). CDR3 length equals 16 residues. Trimming left V 1 base short and J 0 bases short, with 11 bases between. Germline V gene data show CDR1 as SEHNR and CDR2 as FQNEAQ (reference sequence). As DNA, the CDR3 is TGTGCCAGCAGCTTAGAGGTGGCAGGGAGCACAGATACGCAGTATTTT. Its translation: CASSLEVAGSTDTQYF.

The gene calls are TRBV29-1 and TRBJ2-3; D ambiguous. CDR1 SQVTM and CDR2 ANQGSEA come from the germline V gene. This CDR3 has 12 amino acids. With 6 bases removed from V and 6 bases from J, the gap between germline ends came to 13 bases. The CDR3: CSVLDRADTQYF. The CDR3 region has the DNA TGCAGCGTCTTAGATAGGGCTGATACGCAGTATTTT.

The J gene is TRBJ2-2, the V gene TRBV6-5; 8 bases fit TRBD2. V gave up 6 bases and J gave up 4 bases; unmatched junction bases: 7. This CDR3 contains 15 residues. The germline V gene encodes CDR1 MNHEY and CDR2 SVGAGI. CDR3 loop: CASRAGGPPTGELFF. CDR3 in DNA: TGTGCCAGCAGGGCGGGGGGTCCCCCCACCGGGGAGCTGTTTTTT.

The V and J genes are TRBV6-1 and TRBJ2-1, with 9 bases lining up with TRBD1. Per the germline V gene, CDR1 is MNHNS and CDR2 is SASEGT. The CDR3 covers 15 residues. J gave up 8 bases and V 1 base, and 6 bases lay outside the gene matches. CDR3 bases: TGTGCCAGCAGTGAAGTGGGGACAGGGTTCGATGAGCAGTTCTTC. Its protein product is CASSEVGTGFDEQFF.

The count of this clone is one. The chain is built from TRBV18 and TRBJ1-1; no firm D call. Germline V gene data show CDR1 as KGHSH and CDR2 as LQKENI. Trimming removed 2 bases at V and 0 bases at J, with 13 bases between. This CDR3 is built from 16 residues. The CDR3 here is CASSPAQLYMNTEAFF. CDR3 sequence (DNA): TGTGCCAGCTCACCAGCACAACTATACATGAACACTGAAGCTTTCTTT.

Of note for this clone: A junction boundary mismatches the germline segment, possibly from a read error. J is TRBJ2-7 and V is TRBV6-5; D call uncertain. The CDR3 runs 12 residues. The germline V gene has CDR1 MNHEY and CDR2 SVGAGI. The CDR3 sequence: CASSRASDEQYF. DNA for the CDR3: TGTGCCAGCAGTAGGGCCTCCGACGAGCAGTACTTC.

This chain uses TRBV5-1 with TRBJ2-3; TRBD1 aligns across 7 bases. CDR3 size: 14 residues. Germline values: CDR1 SGHRS, CDR2 YFSETQ. The V segment lost 0 bases and the J segment 3 bases; nucleotides outside the gene matches: 1. CDR3 loop: CASSLGDRTDTQYF. In DNA, the CDR3 is TGCGCCAGCAGCTTGGGGGACAGAACAGATACGCAGTATTTT.

This clone appeared a single time. The rearrangement joins TRBV19 to TRBJ2-3; 9 nucleotides agree with TRBD1. Germline CDR1 LNHDA, CDR2 SQIVND (reference sequence). Trimming cost V 6 bases and J 5 bases; bases outside gene matches: 9. CDR3 size: 15 residues. DNA of the CDR3: TGTGCCAGTAGGACCGGGACAGGGATCGAAGATACGCAGTATTTT. It translates to CASRTGTGIEDTQYF.

The chain uses TRBV4-1 and TRBJ1-4, with D hard to call. V shed 1 base and J shed 7 bases, with 10 bases lying between them. Germline-derived CDR1 and CDR2 are MGHRA and YSYEKL. This CDR3 has 14 amino acids. CDR3 sequence (DNA): TGCGCCAGCAGCCAAGGGGTGATTAGTGAAAAACTGTTTTTT. It encodes CASSQGVISEKLFF.

The chain is built from TRBV13 and TRBJ2-7; D assignment may be TRBD1 or TRBD2 (5 bases each). The germline V and J ends were trimmed by 4 bases and 2 bases, with 12 bases remaining between them. The CDR3 covers 14 residues. CDR1 is PRHDT and CDR2 is FYEKMQ in the germline V gene (reference sequence). CDR3 sequence reads: CASSSGTPPYEQYF. CDR3 in DNA: TGTGCCAGCAGCTCAGGGACCCCCCCCTACGAGCAGTACTTC.

Turning to this clone: The sample contains more than one DNA sequence encoding this CDR3. This chain joins TRBV6-1 and TRBJ1-1; tentatively, D is TRBD1 (5 bases). The germline V gene has CDR1 MNHNS and CDR2 SASEGT. The length of the CDR3 is 12 residues. V was clipped by 5 bases and J by 8 bases, with 12 bases between them. CDR3 sequence (DNA): TGTGCCAGCAGTCTCCGGGACTCAGAAGCTTTCTTT. It yields the protein CASSLRDSEAFF.

The V call is TRBV7-2, the J call TRBJ2-3; D remains ambiguous. CDR1 is SGHTA, CDR2 FQGNSA, per germline. The CDR3 is 16 residues long. V was trimmed by 4 bases and J by 1 base, leaving 15 bases between them. The CDR3 DNA reads TGTGCCAGCAGCTCGGGCCCCGCCGAGGGCACAGATACGCAGTATTTT. This codes for CASSSGPAEGTDTQYF.

Many counts were recorded for this clone. The CDR3 is CASSRSHREYNEQFF. Here the CDR3 DNA reads TGTGCCAGCAGCCGCTCCCATAGGGAGTACAATGAGCAGTTCTTC. The chain recombines TRBV14 with TRBJ2-1, with D possibly matching TRBD2 (5 bases). This CDR3 is built from 15 residues. Trimming stripped 4 bases from V and 4 bases from J, with 14 bases between. The V gene's germline CDR1 is SGHDN and CDR2 FVKESK. Drawing the rest from reference TRBV14 and TRBJ2-1, the complete variable domain is EAGVTQFPSHSVIEKGQTVTLRCDPISGHDNLYWYRRVMGKEIKFLLHFVKESKQDESGMPNNRFLAERTGGTYSTLKVQPAELEDSGVYFCASSRSHREYNEQFFGPGTRLTVL.

The rearrangement joins TRBV7-9 to TRBJ2-1; D not certain. This CDR3 is 13 amino acids long. Between the trimmed V and J ends, which lost 5 bases and 5 bases, there was a span of 10 bases. CDR1 and CDR2 (germline): SEHNR, FQNEAQ (reference sequence). CDR3 sequence reads: CASSPLVHNEQFF. CDR3 nucleotides: TGTGCCAGCAGCCCGTTAGTGCACAATGAGCAGTTCTTC.

The CDR3 loop reads CASRQTYPYRTYEQYF. The CDR3 DNA follows: TGTGCCAGCAGGCAGACTTACCCTTATAGAACCTACGAGCAGTACTTC. This rearrangement joins TRBV28 to TRBJ2-7; D not certain. CDR1 is MDHEN and CDR2 is SYDVKM in the germline V gene. This CDR3 spans 16 amino acids. V was shortened by 6 bases and J by 2 bases, with 20 bases between the two germline ends.

The chain combines TRBV2 with TRBJ1-1, with unresolved D. Between the trimmed V and J ends, which lost 5 bases and 0 bases, there was a span of 13 bases. This CDR3 region has 15 residues. CDR1 is SNHLY and CDR2 is FYNNEI in the germline V gene. CDR3 nucleotides: TGTGCCAGCAGTACCAAGTTTGGGGTGAACACTGAAGCTTTCTTT. This codes for CASSTKFGVNTEAFF.